This TCR beta chain was sequenced in a study of CD8 T cells in ankylosing spondylitis. The study's findings and limits: Seemingly characteristic of ankylosing spondylitis blood was a TCR beta motif consisting of 7 or 8 highly homologous variants. A number of the motif variants had already been described in reactive arthritis synovial fluid and blood. Relatively rare in peripheral blood, disease-linked clones were also CD8+.

Trimming pared 0 bases from V and 7 bases from J, leaving 10 bases between. The CDR3 is 13 residues long. Germline CDR1 SGHRS, CDR2 YFSETQ. Each CDR3 protein gets one entry after TCRdb re-called the 5' RACE reads with MiXCR. This repertoire shows about 500,000 distinct CDR3 sequences, about 5.7% found once; its top ten account for roughly 3.5%. This clonotype occurred many times. Its antigen is currently unknown. The chain has TRBV5-1 and TRBJ2-5, with a tentative D call TRBD2 (5 bases). Sequences were obtained from blood, either unsorted or a sorted T cell fraction (not recorded which). The TCR sequence derives from a male donor with ankylosing spondylitis. The CDR3 nucleotides read TGCGCCAGCAGCTTGGATCGGGATACGACCCAGTACTTC. It specifies CASSLDRDTTQYF.